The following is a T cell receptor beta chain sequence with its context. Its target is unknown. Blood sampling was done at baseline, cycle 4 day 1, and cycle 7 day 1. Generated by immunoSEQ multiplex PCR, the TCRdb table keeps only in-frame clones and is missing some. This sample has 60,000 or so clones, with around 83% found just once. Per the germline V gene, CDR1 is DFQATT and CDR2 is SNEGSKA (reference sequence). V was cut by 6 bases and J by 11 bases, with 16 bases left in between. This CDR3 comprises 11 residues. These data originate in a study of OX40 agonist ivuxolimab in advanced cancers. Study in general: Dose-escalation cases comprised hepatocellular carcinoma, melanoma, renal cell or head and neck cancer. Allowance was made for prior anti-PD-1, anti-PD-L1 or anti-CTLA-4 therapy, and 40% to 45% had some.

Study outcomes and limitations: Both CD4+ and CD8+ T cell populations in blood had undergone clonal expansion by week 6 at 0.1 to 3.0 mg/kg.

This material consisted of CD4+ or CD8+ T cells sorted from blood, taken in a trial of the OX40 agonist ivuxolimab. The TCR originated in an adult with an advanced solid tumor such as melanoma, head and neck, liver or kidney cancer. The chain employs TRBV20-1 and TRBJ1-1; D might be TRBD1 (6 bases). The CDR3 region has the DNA TGCAGTGCCCCTGACGGGGGGGCGGCTTTCTTT. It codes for CSAPDGGAAFF.